This T cell receptor beta chain was profiled in a study of T cell responses to AZD1222 COVID-19 vaccine. CDR1 SGHTA and CDR2 FQGNSA come from the germline V gene. The V and J ends lost 2 bases and 2 bases, in that order; junction bases with no gene match: 7. The length of the CDR3 is 17 residues. This table comes from immunoSEQ multiplex PCR, and its TCRdb copy is limited to in-frame clones, with some not included. The sample includes 65,000 to 70,000 clones, more than 70% of them seen just once. In the case of this clone: The target antigen is unknown.

The study's findings and limits: Spike-wide vaccine-associated CD4 TCRs dominated at 160-218 and 743-854. In all cases, repertoires were sampled only after the peak T cell response. Breadth and depth of Spike-specific TCRs rose after two AZD1222 doses. White British donors predominated, females outnumbered males, and clonal diversity was possibly underestimated.

The chain employs TRBV7-2 and TRBJ1-2; 11 positions agree with TRBD1. The clonotype originates from an adult in good health. The material was peripheral blood, obtained on day 0 of AZD1222 vaccination. CDR3 nucleotide sequence: TGTGCCAGCAGCTTACGGAGGACAGGGGGCGCAAACTATGGCTACACCTTC. Its protein product is CASSLRRTGGANYGYTF. The full variable domain, in which reference TRBV7-2 and TRBJ1-2 provide the parts outside the CDR3, is GAGVSQSPSNKVTEKGKDVELRCDPISGHTALYWYRQSLGQGLEFLIYFQGNSAPDKSGLPSDRFSAERTGGSVSTLTIQRTQQEDSAVYLCASSLRRTGGANYGYTFGSGTRLTVV.